Listed below are T cell receptor beta chains from one sample, sequenced in a study of blood T cell repertoires in COVID-19. Data came from immunoSEQ multiplex PCR; TCRdb stores just in-frame clones and leaves some out. The sample lists 120,000 or so clones, 76% occurring once. The sequenced sample consisted of peripheral blood. The receptor source for this set is a woman older than 75 with acute or convalescent COVID-19. The CDR3 runs from the conserved cysteine through the conserved F or W.

J gene,CDR3 length,V gene,CDR3 protein
TRBJ2-5,14,TRBV6-2/TRBV6-3,CASSYIQGQETQYF
TRBJ1-6,17,TRBV12-2,CASRSPPAAGRDSPLHF
TRBJ2-5,15,TRBV6-6,CASSTRDRGFLTQYF
TRBJ2-1,11,TRBV7-9,CASSFGLALFF
TRBJ1-1,19,TRBV12-5,CASGSPPGQGTLMNTEAFF
TRBJ1-2,14,TRBV28,CASSFSGESYGYTF
TRBJ2-5,15,TRBV4-1,CASSQAGRLEETQYF
TRBJ1-2,14,TRBV28,CASSFSRVGYGYTF
TRBJ2-5,15,TRBV27,CASSFLRQTQETQYF
TRBJ2-3,14,TRBV13,CASIRLAGLDTQYF
TRBJ2-1,13,TRBV6-1,CASSDRGPGEQFF
TRBJ1-2,14,TRBV7-9,CAIQDSYQYYGYTF
TRBJ1-2,15,TRBV7-9,CASSRTGASGYGYTF
TRBJ2-1,16,TRBV3-1/TRBV3-2,CASSRGTSGSLGEQFF
TRBJ1-2,14,TRBV30,CARNGLSPNYGYTF
TRBJ1-6,17,TRBV28,CASSPEGHMTYNSPLHF
TRBJ2-1,15,TRBV13,CASSFRLAGGNEQFF
TRBJ2-2,13,TRBV19,CASSIDYSGELFF
TRBJ2-6,18,TRBV19,CASSIPRTGRSAANVLTF
TRBJ2-1,11,TRBV12-3/TRBV12-4,CAIRGEGEQFF
TRBJ1-2,14,TRBV3-1/TRBV3-2,CASSTGQGNYGYTF
TRBJ1-1,14,TRBV3-1/TRBV3-2,CASSQVGGETEAFF
TRBJ1-2,18,TRBV4-1,CASSQEGYSTHFSYGYTF
TRBJ2-7,14,TRBV6-1,CASSEDRGTYEQYF
TRBJ1-2,15,TRBV25-1,CASSPRTRIGSGYTF
TRBJ2-3,16,TRBV3-1/TRBV3-2,CASSQPGLAGGNTQYF
TRBJ2-3,14,TRBV5-1,CASSLAGGDDTQYF
TRBJ2-5,16,TRBV5-1,CASSLEGLGYQETQYF
TRBJ2-7,15,TRBV5-1,CASSLGTAPRYEQYF
TRBJ2-5,15,TRBV5-1,CASSLTSGGGETQYF
TRBJ2-2,15,TRBV5-4,CASSLAGGNTGELFF
TRBJ2-1,14,TRBV29-1,CSVESGGPYNEQFF
TRBJ1-2,17,TRBV7-9,CASSPGQGYVINYGYTF
TRBJ1-5,16,TRBV14,CASSQEMVRRGQPQHF
TRBJ1-4,15,TRBV7-9,CASSLSGFTNEKLFF
TRBJ1-5,17,TRBV2,CASSAALDSYSNQPQHF
TRBJ2-1,14,TRBV7-2,CASSLATGLDEQFF
TRBJ1-5,17,TRBV28,CASSRTLTGGAYQPQHF
TRBJ1-5,16,TRBV3-1/TRBV3-2,CASSQGGQGASQPQHF
TRBJ1-1,13,TRBV11-1,CASSLVGISEAFF
TRBJ2-2,14,TRBV19,CASTAQGSTGELFF
TRBJ2-5,14,TRBV7-2,CASGARALQETQYF
TRBJ2-4,16,TRBV4-3,CASSQDSASDLNIQYF
TRBJ2-3,13,TRBV7-2,CASSLGRGQGQYF
TRBJ2-3,14,TRBV19,CASSPEGAGIGQYF
TRBJ1-3,13,TRBV7-9,CASSLNTGNTIYF
TRBJ2-3,17,TRBV24-1,CATSDPGTNPGTDTQYF
TRBJ2-2,17,TRBV10-3,CATVTTLAGANTGELFF
TRBJ2-2,15,TRBV9,CASSRYGVGAGELFF
TRBJ2-1,17,TRBV3-1/TRBV3-2,CASSQDLASGSYNEQFF
TRBJ1-3,16,TRBV18,CASSPTGGDRRNTIYF
TRBJ2-5,20,TRBV7-6,CASSLDPRGPELGNQETQYF
TRBJ2-6,18,TRBV5-4,CASSPGTSGNSGANVLTF
TRBJ1-2,13,TRBV7-9,CASSFSGDYGYTF
TRBJ2-7,15,TRBV2,CASRPVGLAGNEQYF
TRBJ1-6,16,TRBV5-5,CASSLAVRQGISPLHF
TRBJ2-7,15,TRBV4-2,CASSQGDSPSYEQYF
TRBJ2-6,17,TRBV19,CASSTTGLSSGANVLTF
TRBJ2-5,17,TRBV27,CASSLSAGGAVQETQYF
TRBJ2-3,14,TRBV24-1,CATSAGVGTDTQYF